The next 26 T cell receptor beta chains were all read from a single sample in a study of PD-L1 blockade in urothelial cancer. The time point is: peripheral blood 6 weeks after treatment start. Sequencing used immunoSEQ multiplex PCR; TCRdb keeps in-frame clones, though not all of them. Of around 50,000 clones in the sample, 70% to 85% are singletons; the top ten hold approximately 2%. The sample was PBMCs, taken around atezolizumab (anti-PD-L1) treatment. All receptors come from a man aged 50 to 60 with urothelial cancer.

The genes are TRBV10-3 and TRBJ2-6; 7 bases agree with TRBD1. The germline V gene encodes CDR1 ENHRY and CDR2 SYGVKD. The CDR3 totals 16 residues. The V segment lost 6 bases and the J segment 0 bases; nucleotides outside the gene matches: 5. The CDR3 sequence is CAISRDSSSGANVLTF. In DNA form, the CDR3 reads TGTGCCATCAGCCGGGACAGCAGCTCTGGGGCCAACGTCCTGACTTTC.

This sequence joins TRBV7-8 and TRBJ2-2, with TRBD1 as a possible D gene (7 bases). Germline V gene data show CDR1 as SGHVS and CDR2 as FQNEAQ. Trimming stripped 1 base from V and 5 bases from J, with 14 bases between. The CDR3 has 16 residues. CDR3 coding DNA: TGTGCCAGCAGCTTAGTCAGGGGGGCTTTAACCGGGGAGCTGTTTTTT. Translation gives CASSLVRGALTGELFF.

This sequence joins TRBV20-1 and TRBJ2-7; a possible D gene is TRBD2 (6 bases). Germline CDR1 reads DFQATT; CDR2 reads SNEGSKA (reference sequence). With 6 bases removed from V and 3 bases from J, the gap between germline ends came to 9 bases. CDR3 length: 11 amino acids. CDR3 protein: CSAPGGYEQYF. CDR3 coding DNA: TGCAGTGCCCCCGGGGGCTACGAGCAGTACTTC.

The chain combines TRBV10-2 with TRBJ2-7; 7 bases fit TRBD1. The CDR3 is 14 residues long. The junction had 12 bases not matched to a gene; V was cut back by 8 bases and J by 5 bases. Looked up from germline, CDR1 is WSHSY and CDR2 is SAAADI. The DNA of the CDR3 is TGCGCCAGCGGCGCTGTAGACAGGGTGCACGAGCAGTACTTC. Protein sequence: CASGAVDRVHEQYF.

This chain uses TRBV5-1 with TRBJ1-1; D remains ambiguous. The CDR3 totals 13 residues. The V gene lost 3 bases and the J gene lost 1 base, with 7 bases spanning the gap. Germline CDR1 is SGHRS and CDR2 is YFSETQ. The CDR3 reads CASSSSGNTEAFF. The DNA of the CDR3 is TGCGCCAGCAGCTCGTCAGGGAACACTGAAGCTTTCTTT.

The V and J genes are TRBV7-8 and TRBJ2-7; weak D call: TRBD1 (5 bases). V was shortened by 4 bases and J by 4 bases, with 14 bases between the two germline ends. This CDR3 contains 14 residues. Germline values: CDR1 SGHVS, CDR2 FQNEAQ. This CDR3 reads CASSYRQQVYEQYF. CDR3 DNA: TGTGCCAGCAGCTACAGGCAGCAGGTTTACGAGCAGTACTTC.

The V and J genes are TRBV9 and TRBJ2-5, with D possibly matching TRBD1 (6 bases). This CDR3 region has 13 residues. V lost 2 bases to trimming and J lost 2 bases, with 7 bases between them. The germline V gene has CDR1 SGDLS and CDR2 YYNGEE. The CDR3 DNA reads TGTGCCAGCAGCGTGGGGGCACAAGAGACCCAGTACTTC. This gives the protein CASSVGAQETQYF.

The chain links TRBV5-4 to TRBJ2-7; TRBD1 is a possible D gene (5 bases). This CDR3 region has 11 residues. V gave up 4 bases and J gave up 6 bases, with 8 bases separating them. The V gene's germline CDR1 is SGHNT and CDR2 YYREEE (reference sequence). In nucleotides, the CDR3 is TGTGCCAGCAGCGCCCAGGGCGAGCAGTACTTC. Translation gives CASSAQGEQYF. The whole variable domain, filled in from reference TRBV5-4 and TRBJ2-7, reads ETGVTQSPTHLIKTRGQQVTLRCSSQSGHNTVSWYQQALGQGPQFIFQYYREEENGRGNFPPRFSGLQFPNYSSELNVNALELDDSALYLCASSAQGEQYFGPGTRLTVT.

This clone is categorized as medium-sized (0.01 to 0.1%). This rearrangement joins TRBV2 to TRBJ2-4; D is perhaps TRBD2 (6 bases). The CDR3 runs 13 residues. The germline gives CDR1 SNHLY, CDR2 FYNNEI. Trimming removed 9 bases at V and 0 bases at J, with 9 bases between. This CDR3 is CASWGLAKNIQYF. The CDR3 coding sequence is TGTGCCAGTTGGGGACTAGCCAAAAACATTCAGTACTTC. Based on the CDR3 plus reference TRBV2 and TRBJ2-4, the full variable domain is EPEVTQTPSHQVTQMGQEVILRCVPISNHLYFYWYRQILGQKVEFLVSFYNNEISEKSEIFDDQFSVERPDGSNFTLKIRSTKLEDSAMYFCASWGLAKNIQYFGAGTRLSVL.

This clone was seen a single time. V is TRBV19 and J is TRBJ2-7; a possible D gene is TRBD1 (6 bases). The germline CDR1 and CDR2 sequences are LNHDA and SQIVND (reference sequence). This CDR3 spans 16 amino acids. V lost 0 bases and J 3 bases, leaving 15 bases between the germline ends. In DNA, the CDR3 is TGTGCCAGTAGTATAGATCTAGTAACAGGGAGCTACGAGCAGTACTTC. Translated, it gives CASSIDLVTGSYEQYF.

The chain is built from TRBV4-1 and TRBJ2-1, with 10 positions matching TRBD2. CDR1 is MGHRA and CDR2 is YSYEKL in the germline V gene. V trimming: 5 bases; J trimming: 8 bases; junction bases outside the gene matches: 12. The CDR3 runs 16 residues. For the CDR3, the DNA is TGCGCCAGCAGCTGGCCTAGCGGGGGTCAGGGGGATGAGCAGTTCTTC. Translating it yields CASSWPSGGQGDEQFF.

The DNA of the CDR3 is TGTGCCACCAGCAGGGCCGTAGGGGTCGGGACCGGGGAGCTGTTTTTT. Protein sequence: CATSRAVGVGTGELFF. V is TRBV15 and J is TRBJ2-2; possible D gene TRBD1, 5 bases. Germline V gene data show CDR1 as LNHNV and CDR2 as YYDKDF (reference sequence). V shed 3 bases and J shed 5 bases, with 16 bases lying between them. The CDR3 runs 16 residues.

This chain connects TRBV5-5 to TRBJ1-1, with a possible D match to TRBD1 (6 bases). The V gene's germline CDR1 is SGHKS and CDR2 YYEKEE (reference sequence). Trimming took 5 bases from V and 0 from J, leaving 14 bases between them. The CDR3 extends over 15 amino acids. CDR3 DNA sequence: TGTGCCAGCAGTTACACCGGGACACTGAACACTGAAGCTTTCTTT. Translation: CASSYTGTLNTEAFF.

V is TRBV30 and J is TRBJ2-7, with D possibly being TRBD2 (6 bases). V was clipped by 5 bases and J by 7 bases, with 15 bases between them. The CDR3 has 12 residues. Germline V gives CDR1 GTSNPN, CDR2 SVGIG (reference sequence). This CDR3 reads CAWGGTPWEQYF. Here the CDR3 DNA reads TGTGCCTGGGGGGGGACCCCCTGGGAGCAGTACTTC.

CDR3 sequence (DNA): TGTGCCAGCAGTAGAACAGGGGTGTCCTACGAGCAGTACTTC. Translated, it gives CASSRTGVSYEQYF. The rearrangement joins TRBV6-4 to TRBJ2-7; TRBD1 agrees at 7 bases. Germline-derived CDR1 and CDR2 are MRHNA and SNTAGT. Trimming removed 5 bases from V and 1 base from J; junction bases left unmatched: 5. This CDR3 comprises 14 residues.

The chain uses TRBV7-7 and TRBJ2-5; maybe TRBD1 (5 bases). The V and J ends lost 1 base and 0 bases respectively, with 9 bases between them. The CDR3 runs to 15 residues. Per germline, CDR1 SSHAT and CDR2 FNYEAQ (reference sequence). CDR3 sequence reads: CASSLGGFNQETQYF. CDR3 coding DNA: TGTGCCAGCAGCTTAGGGGGCTTCAACCAAGAGACCCAGTACTTC.

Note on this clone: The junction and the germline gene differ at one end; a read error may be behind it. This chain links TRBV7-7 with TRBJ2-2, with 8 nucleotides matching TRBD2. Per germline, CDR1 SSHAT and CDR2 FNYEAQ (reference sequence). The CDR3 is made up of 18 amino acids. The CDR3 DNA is TGTGCTAGCAGCTTAGCGCCCAGGAGCGGGGGAAACACCGGGGAGCTGTTTTTT. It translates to CASSLAPRSGGNTGELFF.

The CDR3 coding sequence is TGTGCCAGTTCTTACACGCGCGGGGAGACCCAGTACTTC. The encoded protein is CASSYTRGETQYF. The chain recombines TRBV27 with TRBJ2-5; D possibly corresponds to TRBD2 (5 bases). The CDR3 spans 13 residues. The V gene's germline CDR1 is MNHEY and CDR2 SMNVEV (reference sequence). Deletions cut 9 bases from V and 5 bases from J, with 16 bases between.

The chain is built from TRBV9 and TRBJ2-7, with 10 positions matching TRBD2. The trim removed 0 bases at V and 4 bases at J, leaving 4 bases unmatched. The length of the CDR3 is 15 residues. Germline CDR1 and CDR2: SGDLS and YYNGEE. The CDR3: CASSVAAGGPYEQYF. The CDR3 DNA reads TGTGCCAGCAGCGTAGCAGCGGGAGGGCCGTACGAGCAGTACTTC.

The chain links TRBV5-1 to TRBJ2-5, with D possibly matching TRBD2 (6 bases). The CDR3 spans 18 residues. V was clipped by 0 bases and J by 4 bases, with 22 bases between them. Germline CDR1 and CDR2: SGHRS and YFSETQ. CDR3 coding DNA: TGCGCCAGCAGCTTGGAAGCTACTAGCAGAAGTAGGGGAGAGACCCAGTACTTC. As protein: CASSLEATSRSRGETQYF.

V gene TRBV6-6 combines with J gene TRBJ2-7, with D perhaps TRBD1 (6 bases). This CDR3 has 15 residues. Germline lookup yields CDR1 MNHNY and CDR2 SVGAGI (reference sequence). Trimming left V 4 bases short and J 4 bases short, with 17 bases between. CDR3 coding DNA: TGTGCCAGCAGTTCTGCGAGGCAGGGGTTTTACGAGCAGTACTTC. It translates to CASSSARQGFYEQYF.

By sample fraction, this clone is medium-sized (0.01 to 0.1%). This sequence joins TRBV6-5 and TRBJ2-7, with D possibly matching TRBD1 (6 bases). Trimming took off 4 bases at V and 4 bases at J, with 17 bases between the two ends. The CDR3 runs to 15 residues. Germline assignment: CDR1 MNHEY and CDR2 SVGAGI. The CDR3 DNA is TGTGCCAGCAGTTTCCGACAGGCAACAAGATACGAGCAGTACTTC. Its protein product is CASSFRQATRYEQYF.

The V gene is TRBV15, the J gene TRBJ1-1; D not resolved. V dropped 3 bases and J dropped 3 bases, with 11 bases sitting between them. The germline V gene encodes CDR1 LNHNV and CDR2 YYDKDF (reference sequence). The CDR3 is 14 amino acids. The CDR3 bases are TGTGCCACCAGCAGTGCTCCGACACACACTGAAGCTTTCTTT. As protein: CATSSAPTHTEAFF.

CDR3 protein: CASSLSRLAGRTYEQYF. The CDR3 bases are TGTGCCAGCAGCTTATCAAGACTAGCGGGGAGGACTTACGAGCAGTACTTC. V is TRBV7-9 and J is TRBJ2-7; 11 bases are shared with TRBD2. The V gene's germline CDR1 is SEHNR and CDR2 FQNEAQ (reference sequence). The CDR3 is 17 amino acids. The trim removed 2 bases at V and 4 bases at J, leaving 10 bases unmatched.

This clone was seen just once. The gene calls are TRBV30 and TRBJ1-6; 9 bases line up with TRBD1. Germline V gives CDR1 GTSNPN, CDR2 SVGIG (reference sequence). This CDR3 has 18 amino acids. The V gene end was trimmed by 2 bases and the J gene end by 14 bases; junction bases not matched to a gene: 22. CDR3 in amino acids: CAWSLSFAGQGGLSSLHF. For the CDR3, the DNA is TGTGCCTGGAGTCTCTCTTTTGCGGGACAGGGAGGGCTATCATCCCTCCACTTT.

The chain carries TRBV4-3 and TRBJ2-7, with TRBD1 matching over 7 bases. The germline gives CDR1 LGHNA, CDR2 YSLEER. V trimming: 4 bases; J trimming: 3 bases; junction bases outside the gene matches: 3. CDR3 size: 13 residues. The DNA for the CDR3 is TGCGCCAGCAGCCCGGGACAGTTCTACGAGCAGTACTTC. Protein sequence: CASSPGQFYEQYF.